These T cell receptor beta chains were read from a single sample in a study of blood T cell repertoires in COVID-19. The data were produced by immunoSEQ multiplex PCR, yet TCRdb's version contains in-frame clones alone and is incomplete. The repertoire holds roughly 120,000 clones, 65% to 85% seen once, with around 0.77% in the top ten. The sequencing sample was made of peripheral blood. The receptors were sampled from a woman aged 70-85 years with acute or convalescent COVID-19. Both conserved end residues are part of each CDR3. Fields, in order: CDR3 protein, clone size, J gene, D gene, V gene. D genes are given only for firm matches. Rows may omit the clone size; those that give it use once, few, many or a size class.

CDR3: CASGGGQASNQPQHF
size: NA
J: TRBJ1-5
D: TRBD1
V: TRBV12-5

CDR3: CASSLVEGGTTNF
size: NA
J: TRBJ2-7
D: NA
V: TRBV7-2

CDR3: CAGQRGGAADTQYF
size: once
J: TRBJ2-3
D: TRBD2
V: TRBV2

CDR3: CASSVDVGSYNEQFF
size: NA
J: TRBJ2-1
D: NA
V: TRBV9

CDR3: CASSGGRGPNEKLFF
size: few
J: TRBJ1-4
D: NA
V: TRBV5-4

CDR3: CASSSDRGEQFF
size: once
J: TRBJ2-1
D: TRBD1
V: TRBV27

CDR3: CASTSVRDTQYF
size: NA
J: TRBJ2-3
D: NA
V: TRBV28

CDR3: CASSLAGGSTDTQYF
size: NA
J: TRBJ2-3
D: TRBD2
V: TRBV7-9

CDR3: CASRGAGGAEAFF
size: NA
J: TRBJ1-1
D: NA
V: TRBV6-5

CDR3: CASSHLLAGGTEEQFF
size: NA
J: TRBJ2-1
D: TRBD2
V: TRBV5-4

CDR3: CASSKGPEVPLHF
size: NA
J: TRBJ1-6
D: NA
V: TRBV5-1

CDR3: CASTSGVALNTEAFF
size: NA
J: TRBJ1-1
D: NA
V: TRBV5-1

CDR3: CASSATEFEQYF
size: NA
J: TRBJ2-7
D: NA
V: TRBV10-2

CDR3: CASSISGGRMPSPLHF
size: NA
J: TRBJ1-6
D: NA
V: TRBV19

CDR3: CASSVGQGNGNTIYF
size: NA
J: TRBJ1-3
D: NA
V: TRBV9

CDR3: CASSQPGQGAGKLFF
size: NA
J: TRBJ1-4
D: TRBD1
V: TRBV4-1

CDR3: CASSSSYNSPLHF
size: NA
J: TRBJ1-6
D: NA
V: TRBV6-2/TRBV6-3

CDR3: CASSLEGAHNEQFF
size: NA
J: TRBJ2-1
D: TRBD1
V: TRBV5-4

CDR3: CASGLLAGGFRGEQYF
size: NA
J: TRBJ2-7
D: TRBD2
V: TRBV12-5

CDR3: CASRSGTGDGYTF
size: NA
J: TRBJ1-2
D: TRBD1
V: TRBV28

CDR3: CSVGPSGTETQYF
size: few
J: TRBJ2-5
D: TRBD2
V: TRBV29-1

CDR3: CSVEAGGNTIYF
size: NA
J: TRBJ1-3
D: NA
V: TRBV29-1

CDR3: CASSLDGGGTEQFF
size: NA
J: TRBJ2-1
D: TRBD2
V: TRBV11-1

CDR3: CASSVGDGRALNEQFF
size: NA
J: TRBJ2-1
D: TRBD2
V: TRBV9

CDR3: CASSWGQGVNEKLFF
size: NA
J: TRBJ1-4
D: TRBD1
V: TRBV5-6

CDR3: CASSITGQGGYSPLHF
size: NA
J: TRBJ1-6
D: TRBD1
V: TRBV19

CDR3: CASRAGGPSEQYF
size: NA
J: TRBJ2-7
D: TRBD2
V: TRBV12-3/TRBV12-4

CDR3: CASSYRGHEQFF
size: NA
J: TRBJ2-1
D: TRBD1
V: TRBV2

CDR3: CASSSSGGPNTGELFF
size: NA
J: TRBJ2-2
D: TRBD1
V: TRBV5-1

CDR3: CAWSVKGDYEQYF
size: NA
J: TRBJ2-7
D: NA
V: TRBV30

CDR3: CASSFLMNTEAFF
size: NA
J: TRBJ1-1
D: NA
V: TRBV19

CDR3: CASTVRGGVYTEAFF
size: NA
J: TRBJ1-1
D: NA
V: TRBV6-5

CDR3: CASSYRRGNTEAFF
size: NA
J: TRBJ1-1
D: NA
V: TRBV5-6

CDR3: CASSNPSGPGTYNEQFF
size: few
J: TRBJ2-1
D: TRBD2
V: TRBV5-4

CDR3: CAISEEGVANTEAFF
size: NA
J: TRBJ1-1
D: NA
V: TRBV10-3

CDR3: CASSQVGGLQMDEQFF
size: NA
J: TRBJ2-1
D: NA
V: TRBV3-1/TRBV3-2

CDR3: CAWSVSGSAYEQYF
size: NA
J: TRBJ2-7
D: TRBD2
V: TRBV30

CDR3: CASSLGQILSGNTIYF
size: NA
J: TRBJ1-3
D: NA
V: TRBV7-9

CDR3: CASSALAGGRDTQYF
size: NA
J: TRBJ2-3
D: TRBD2
V: TRBV6-5

CDR3: CASSLPGQGYEQFF
size: NA
J: TRBJ2-1
D: TRBD1
V: TRBV3-1/TRBV3-2

CDR3: CASSRSGQGNTEAFF
size: NA
J: TRBJ1-1
D: TRBD1
V: TRBV3-1/TRBV3-2